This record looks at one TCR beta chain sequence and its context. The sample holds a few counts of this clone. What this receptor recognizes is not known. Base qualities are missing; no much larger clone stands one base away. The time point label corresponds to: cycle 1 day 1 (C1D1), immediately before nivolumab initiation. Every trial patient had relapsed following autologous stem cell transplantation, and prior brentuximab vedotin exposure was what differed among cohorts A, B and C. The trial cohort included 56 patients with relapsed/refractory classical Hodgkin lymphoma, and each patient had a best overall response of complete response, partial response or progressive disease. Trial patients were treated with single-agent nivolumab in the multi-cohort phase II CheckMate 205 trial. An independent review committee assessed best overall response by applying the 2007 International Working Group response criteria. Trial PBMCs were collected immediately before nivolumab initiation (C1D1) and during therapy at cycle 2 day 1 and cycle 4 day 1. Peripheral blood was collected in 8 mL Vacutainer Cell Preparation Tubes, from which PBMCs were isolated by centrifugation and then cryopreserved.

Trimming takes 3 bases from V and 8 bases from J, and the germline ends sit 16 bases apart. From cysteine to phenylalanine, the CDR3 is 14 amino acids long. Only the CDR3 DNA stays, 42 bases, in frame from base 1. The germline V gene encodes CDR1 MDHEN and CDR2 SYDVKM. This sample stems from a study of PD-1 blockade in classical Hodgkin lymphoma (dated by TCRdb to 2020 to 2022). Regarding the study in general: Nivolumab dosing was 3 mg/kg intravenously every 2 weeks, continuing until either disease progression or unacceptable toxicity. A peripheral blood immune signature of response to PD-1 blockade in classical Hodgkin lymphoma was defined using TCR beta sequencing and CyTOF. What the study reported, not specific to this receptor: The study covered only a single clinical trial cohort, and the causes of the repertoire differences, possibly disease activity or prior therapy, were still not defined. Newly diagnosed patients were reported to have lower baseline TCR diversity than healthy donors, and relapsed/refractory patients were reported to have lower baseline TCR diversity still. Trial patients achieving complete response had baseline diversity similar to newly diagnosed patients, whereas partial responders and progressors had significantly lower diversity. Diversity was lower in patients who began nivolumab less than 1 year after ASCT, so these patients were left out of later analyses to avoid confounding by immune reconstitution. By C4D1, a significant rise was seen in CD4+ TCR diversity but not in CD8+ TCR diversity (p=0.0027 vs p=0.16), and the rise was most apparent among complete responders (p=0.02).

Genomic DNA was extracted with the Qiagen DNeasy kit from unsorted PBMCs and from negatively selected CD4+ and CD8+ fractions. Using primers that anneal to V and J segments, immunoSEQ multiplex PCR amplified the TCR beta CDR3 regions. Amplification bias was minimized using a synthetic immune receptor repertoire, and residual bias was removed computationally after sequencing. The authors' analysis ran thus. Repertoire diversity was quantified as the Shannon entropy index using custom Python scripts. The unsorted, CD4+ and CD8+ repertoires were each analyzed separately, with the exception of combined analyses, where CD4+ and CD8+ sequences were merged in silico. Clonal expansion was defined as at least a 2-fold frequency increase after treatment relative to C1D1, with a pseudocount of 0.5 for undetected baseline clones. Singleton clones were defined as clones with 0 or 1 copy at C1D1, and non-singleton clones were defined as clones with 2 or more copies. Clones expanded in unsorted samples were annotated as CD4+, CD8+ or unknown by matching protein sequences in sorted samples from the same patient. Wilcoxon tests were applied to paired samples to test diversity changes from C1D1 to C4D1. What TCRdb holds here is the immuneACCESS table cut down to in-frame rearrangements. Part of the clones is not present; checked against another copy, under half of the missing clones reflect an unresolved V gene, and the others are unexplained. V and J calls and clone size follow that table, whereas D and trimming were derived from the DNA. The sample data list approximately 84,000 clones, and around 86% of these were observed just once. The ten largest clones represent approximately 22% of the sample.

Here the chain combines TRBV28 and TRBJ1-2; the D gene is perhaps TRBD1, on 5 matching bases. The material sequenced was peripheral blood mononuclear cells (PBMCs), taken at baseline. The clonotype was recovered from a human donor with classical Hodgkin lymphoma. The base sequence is TGTGCCAGCAGTTTGCTTGGGGGTCTAAGGGGCTACACCTTC. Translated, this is CASSLLGGLRGYTF.